What follows describes a single TCR beta chain. Methods used by the authors: From reference gene primer amplification, estimates of nucleated cell counts were derived. Profiling relied on immunoSEQ multiplex PCR, and the TCRdb table lists in-frame clones only, not all of them. V and J calls and clone size are given by that table; D and trimming were obtained from the DNA. The data contain fewer than 250,000 clones, more than 85% of them seen just once; the ten biggest clones take up 3%. These data belong to a study of blood T cell repertoires in COVID-19. Study summary: In each case, the material was cDNA or gDNA derived from T cells, B-cell-depleted T cells, or PBMCs.

This CDR3 region has 14 residues. V was cut by 7 bases and J by 0 bases, with 13 bases left in between. CDR1 and CDR2 from the germline V gene are SQVTM and ANQGSEA. The sequencing input was peripheral blood. The chain has TRBV29-1 and TRBJ1-5; tentative D call: TRBD1 (5 bases). The sequence derives from a man in his 60s with acute or convalescent COVID-19. In DNA, the CDR3 is TGCAGCGCGACTACAGGAGATAGCAATCAGCCCCAGCATTTT. Encoded protein: CSATTGDSNQPQHF.